Reported below is one T cell receptor (beta chain). Its cognate antigen is unknown. The data belong to a study of vaccination and CD4 T cells after COVID-19. On the study more broadly: Overlapping spike peptides served as the stimulus for the cells. These peptides came from SARS-CoV-2 and from the common cold coronaviruses HCoV-NL63, HCoV-OC43 and HCoV-229E. Study-wide findings and caveats: There was no significant change from roughly 21 to 40 median reactive clonotypes.

The treatment is: roughly 11-day PBMC culture with coronavirus spike peptide pools or control peptides (ViraFEST assay). Sequencing of cultured CD4+ T cell DNA used the Oncomine TCR Beta short-read assay. MiXCR, applied by TCRdb to the PCR reads, yields one record per CDR3 protein. The sample records approximately 3,500 distinct CDR3 sequences, 30% to 45% being singletons. This TCR derives from a human donor who had recovered from COVID-19. The specimen was CD4+ T cells from blood, cultured in vitro.

CDR3 bases: TGTGCCAGCAGTGGGTACTACGAGCAGTACTTC. Translated, it gives CASSGYYEQYF. V is TRBV25-1 and J is TRBJ2-7, with unresolved D. Germline V lookup: CDR1 MGHDK, CDR2 SYGVNS. CDR3 length equals 11 residues. V dropped 4 bases and J dropped 3 bases, with 4 bases sitting between them.